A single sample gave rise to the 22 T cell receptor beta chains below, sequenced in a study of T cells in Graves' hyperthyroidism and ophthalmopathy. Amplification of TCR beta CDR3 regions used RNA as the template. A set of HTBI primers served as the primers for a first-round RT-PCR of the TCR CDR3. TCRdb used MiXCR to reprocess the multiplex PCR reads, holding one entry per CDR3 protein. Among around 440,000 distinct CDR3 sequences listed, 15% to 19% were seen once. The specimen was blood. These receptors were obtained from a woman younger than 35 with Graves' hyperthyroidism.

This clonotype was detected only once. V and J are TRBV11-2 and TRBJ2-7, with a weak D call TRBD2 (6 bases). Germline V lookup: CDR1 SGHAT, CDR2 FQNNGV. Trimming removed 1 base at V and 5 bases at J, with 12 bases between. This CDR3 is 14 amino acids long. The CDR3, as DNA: TGTGCCAGCAGCTTAGCGGGGGATTCCGACGAGCAGTACTTC. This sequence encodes CASSLAGDSDEQYF.

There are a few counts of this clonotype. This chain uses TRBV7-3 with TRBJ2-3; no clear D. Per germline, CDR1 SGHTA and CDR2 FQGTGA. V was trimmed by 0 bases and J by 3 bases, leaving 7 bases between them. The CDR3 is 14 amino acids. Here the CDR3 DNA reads TGTGCCAGCAGCTTAACCCCTACGACAGATACGCAGTATTTT. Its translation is CASSLTPTTDTQYF.

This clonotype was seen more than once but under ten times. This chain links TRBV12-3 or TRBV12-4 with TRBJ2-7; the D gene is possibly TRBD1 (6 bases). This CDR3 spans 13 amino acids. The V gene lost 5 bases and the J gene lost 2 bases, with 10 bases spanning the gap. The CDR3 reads CASSRQETYEQYF. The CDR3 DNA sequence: TGTGCCAGCAGTCGACAGGAGACCTACGAGCAGTACTTC.

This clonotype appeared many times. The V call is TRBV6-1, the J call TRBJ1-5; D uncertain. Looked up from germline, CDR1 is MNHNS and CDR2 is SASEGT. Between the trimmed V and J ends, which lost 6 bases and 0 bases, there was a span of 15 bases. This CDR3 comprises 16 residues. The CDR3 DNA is TGTGCCAGCAGCCCCGGTTTAGGGTATAGCAATCAGCCCCAGCATTTT. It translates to CASSPGLGYSNQPQHF.

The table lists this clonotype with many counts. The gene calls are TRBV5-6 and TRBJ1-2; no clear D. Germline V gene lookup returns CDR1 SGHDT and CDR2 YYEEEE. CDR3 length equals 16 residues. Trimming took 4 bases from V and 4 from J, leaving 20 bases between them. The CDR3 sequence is CASSTRALYPLYGYTF. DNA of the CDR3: TGTGCCAGCAGCACGCGGGCCCTCTACCCCCTCTATGGCTACACCTTC. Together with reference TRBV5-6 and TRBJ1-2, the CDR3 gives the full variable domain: DAGVTQSPTHLIKTRGQQVTLRCSPKSGHDTVSWYQQALGQGPQFIFQYYEEEERQRGNFPDRFSGHQFPNYSSELNVNALLLGDSALYLCASSTRALYPLYGYTFGSGTRLTVV.

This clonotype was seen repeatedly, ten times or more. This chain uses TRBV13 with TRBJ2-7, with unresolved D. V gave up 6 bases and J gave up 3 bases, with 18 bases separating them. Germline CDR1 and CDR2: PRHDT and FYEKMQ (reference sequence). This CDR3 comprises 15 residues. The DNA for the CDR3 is TGTGCCAGCAGTGTATATACCCCGAATATCTACGAGCAGTACTTC. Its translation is CASSVYTPNIYEQYF. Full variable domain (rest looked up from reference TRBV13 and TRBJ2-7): AAGVIQSPRHLIKEKRETATLKCYPIPRHDTVYWYQQGPGQDPQFLISFYEKMQSDKGSIPDRFSAQQFSDYHSELNMSSLELGDSALYFCASSVYTPNIYEQYFGPGTRLTVT.

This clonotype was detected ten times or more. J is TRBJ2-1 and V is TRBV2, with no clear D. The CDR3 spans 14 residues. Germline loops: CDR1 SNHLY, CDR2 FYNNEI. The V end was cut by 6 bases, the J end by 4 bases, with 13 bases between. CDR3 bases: TGTGCCAGCAGCCCATCTATACAGTACAATGAGCAGTTCTTC. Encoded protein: CASSPSIQYNEQFF. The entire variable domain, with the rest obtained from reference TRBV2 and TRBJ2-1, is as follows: EPEVTQTPSHQVTQMGQEVILRCVPISNHLYFYWYRQILGQKVEFLVSFYNNEISEKSEIFDDQFSVERPDGSNFTLKIRSTKLEDSAMYFCASSPSIQYNEQFFGPGTRLTVL.

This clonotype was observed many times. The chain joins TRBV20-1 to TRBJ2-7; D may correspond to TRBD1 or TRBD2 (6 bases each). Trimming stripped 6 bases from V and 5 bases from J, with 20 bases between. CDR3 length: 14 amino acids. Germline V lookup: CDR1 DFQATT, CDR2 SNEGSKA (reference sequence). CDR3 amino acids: CSAPRPGGNNEQYF. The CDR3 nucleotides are TGCAGTGCACCTCGACCCGGGGGCAACAACGAGCAGTACTTC.

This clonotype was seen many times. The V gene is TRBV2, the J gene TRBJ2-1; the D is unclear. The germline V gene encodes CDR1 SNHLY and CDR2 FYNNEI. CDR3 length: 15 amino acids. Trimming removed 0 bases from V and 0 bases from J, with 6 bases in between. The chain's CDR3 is CASSEATPSYNEQFF. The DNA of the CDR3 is TGTGCCAGCAGTGAAGCGACTCCCTCCTACAATGAGCAGTTCTTC.

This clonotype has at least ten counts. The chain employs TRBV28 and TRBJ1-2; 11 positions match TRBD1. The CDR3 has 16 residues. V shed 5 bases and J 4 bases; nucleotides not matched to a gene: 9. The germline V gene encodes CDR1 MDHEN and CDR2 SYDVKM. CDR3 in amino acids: CASSRTGGASGYGYTF. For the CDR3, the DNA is TGTGCCAGCAGTAGGACAGGGGGCGCATCTGGCTATGGCTACACCTTC.

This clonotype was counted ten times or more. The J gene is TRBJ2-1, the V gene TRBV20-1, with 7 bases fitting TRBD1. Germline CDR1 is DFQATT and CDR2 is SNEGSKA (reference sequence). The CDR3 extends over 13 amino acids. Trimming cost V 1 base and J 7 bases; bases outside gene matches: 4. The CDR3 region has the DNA TGCAGTGCTAGAGTCGACAGGGCAAATGAGCAGTTCTTC. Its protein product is CSARVDRANEQFF.

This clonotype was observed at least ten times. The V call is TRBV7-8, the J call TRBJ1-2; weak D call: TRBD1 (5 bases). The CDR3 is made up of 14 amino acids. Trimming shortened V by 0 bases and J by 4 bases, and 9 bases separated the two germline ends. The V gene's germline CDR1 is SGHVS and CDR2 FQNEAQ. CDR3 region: CASSLADGAYGYTF. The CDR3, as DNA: TGTGCCAGCAGCTTAGCCGACGGGGCCTATGGCTACACCTTC.

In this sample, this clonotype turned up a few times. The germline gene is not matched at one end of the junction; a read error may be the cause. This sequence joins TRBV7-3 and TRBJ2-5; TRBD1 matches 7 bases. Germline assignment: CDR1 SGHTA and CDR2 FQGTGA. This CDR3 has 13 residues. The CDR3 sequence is CASSPQGDRATHF. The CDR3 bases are TGTGCCAGCAGCCCTCAAGGGGACAGAGCGACGCACTTC.

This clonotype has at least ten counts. CDR3: CASSELGSYQPQHF. In DNA, the CDR3 is TGTGCCAGCAGTGAGCTAGGCAGCTATCAGCCCCAGCATTTT. The rearrangement joins TRBV2 to TRBJ1-5; D unresolved. Germline V gives CDR1 SNHLY, CDR2 FYNNEI. V was shortened by 3 bases and J by 5 bases, with 11 bases between the two germline ends. The CDR3 has 14 residues.

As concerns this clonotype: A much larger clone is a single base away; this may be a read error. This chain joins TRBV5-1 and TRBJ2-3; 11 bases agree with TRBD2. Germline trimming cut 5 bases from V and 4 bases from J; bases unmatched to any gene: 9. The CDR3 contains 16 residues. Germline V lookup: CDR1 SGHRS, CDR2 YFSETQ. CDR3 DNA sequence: TGCGCCAGCAGATTGAGACTAGCGGGAAGGGCAGATACGCAGTATTTT. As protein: CASRLRLAGRADTQYF.

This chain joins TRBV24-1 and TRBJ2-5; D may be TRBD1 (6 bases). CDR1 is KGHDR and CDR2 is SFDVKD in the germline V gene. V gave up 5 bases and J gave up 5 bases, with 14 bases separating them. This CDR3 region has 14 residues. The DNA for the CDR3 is TGTGCCACCAGTGCCACGACAGGCTGGGAGACCCAGTACTTC. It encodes CATSATTGWETQYF.

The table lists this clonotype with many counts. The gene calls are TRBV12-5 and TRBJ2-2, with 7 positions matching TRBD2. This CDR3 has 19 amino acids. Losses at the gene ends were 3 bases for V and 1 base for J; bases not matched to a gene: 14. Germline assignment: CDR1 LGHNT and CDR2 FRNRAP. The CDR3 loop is CASGFLVSPAGKNTGELFF. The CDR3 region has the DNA TGTGCTAGTGGTTTCCTTGTCTCACCAGCGGGGAAGAACACCGGGGAGCTGTTTTTT.

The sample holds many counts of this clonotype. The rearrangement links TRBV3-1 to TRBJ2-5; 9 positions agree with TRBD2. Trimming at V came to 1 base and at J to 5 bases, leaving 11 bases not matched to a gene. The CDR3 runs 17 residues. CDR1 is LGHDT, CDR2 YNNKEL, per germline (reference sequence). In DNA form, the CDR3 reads TGTGCCAGCAGCCAAGGGGCGGGGGGGCCGGAGGAGGAGACCCAGTACTTC. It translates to CASSQGAGGPEEETQYF.

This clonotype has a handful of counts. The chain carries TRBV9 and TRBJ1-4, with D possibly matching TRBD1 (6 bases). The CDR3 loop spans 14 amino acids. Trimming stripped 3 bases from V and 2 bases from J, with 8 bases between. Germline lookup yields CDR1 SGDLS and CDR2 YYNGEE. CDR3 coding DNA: TGTGCCAGCAGCGCTCAGGGGACTAATGAAAAACTGTTTTTT. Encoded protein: CASSAQGTNEKLFF.

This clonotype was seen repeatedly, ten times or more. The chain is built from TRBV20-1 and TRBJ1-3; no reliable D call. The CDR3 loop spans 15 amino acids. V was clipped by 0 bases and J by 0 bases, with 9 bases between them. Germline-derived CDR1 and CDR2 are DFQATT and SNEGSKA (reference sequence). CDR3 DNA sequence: TGCAGTGCTAGAGATGGAGGGCCCTCTGGAAACACCATATATTTT. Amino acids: CSARDGGPSGNTIYF.

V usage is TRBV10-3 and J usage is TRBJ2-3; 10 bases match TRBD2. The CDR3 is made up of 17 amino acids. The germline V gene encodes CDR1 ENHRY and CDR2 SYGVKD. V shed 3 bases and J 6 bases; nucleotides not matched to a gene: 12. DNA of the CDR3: TGTGCCATCAGTGAAAGGGCCAGCGGGGGGGGGGATGATACGCAGTATTTT. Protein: CAISERASGGGDDTQYF.

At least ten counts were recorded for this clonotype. CDR3 sequence: CASSQDRGLFSGYTF. CDR3 bases: TGTGCCAGCAGCCAAGATCGGGGCCTCTTCAGTGGCTACACCTTC. This chain joins TRBV3-1 and TRBJ1-2; tentatively, D is TRBD1 (5 bases). CDR3 length equals 15 residues. V was shortened by 0 bases and J by 7 bases, with 15 bases between the two germline ends. Germline values: CDR1 LGHDT, CDR2 YNNKEL (reference sequence).